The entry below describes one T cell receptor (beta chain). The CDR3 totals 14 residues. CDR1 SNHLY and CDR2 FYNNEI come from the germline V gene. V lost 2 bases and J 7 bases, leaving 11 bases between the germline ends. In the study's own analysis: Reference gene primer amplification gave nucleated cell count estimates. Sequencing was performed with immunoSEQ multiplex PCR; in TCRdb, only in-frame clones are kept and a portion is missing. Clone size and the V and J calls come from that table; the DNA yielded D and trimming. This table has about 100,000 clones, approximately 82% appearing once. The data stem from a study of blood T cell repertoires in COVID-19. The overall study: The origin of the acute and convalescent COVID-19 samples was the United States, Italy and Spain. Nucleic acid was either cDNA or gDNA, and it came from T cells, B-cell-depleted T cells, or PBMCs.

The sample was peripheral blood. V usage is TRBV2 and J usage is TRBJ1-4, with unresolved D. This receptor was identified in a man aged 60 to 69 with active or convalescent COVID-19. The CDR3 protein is CASSEPGPPEKLFF. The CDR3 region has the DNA TGTGCCAGCAGTGAACCTGGGCCTCCTGAAAAACTGTTTTTT. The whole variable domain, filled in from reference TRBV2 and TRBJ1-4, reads EPEVTQTPSHQVTQMGQEVILRCVPISNHLYFYWYRQILGQKVEFLVSFYNNEISEKSEIFDDQFSVERPDGSNFTLKIRSTKLEDSAMYFCASSEPGPPEKLFFGSGTQLSVL.